The 18 T cell receptor beta chains given below trace back to one sample, sequenced in a study of T cell responses to AZD1222 COVID-19 vaccine. TCRdb's copy holds only in-frame clones and misses some; the assay was immunoSEQ multiplex PCR. The data hold 100,000 to 120,000 clones, with around nine tenths observed a single time. Specimen: peripheral blood, collected 28 days after the second AZD1222 dose. Every receptor here comes from an adult who received the AZD1222 COVID-19 vaccine.

The table lists this clone with a count of one. The J gene is TRBJ1-1, the V gene TRBV4-2; D is unresolved. Deletions cut 0 bases from V and 4 bases from J, with 9 bases between. The CDR3 runs 14 residues. Germline lookup yields CDR1 LGHNA and CDR2 YNFKEQ. CDR3 sequence reads: CASSQDTPGTEAFF. For the CDR3, the DNA is TGTGCCAGCAGCCAAGATACACCCGGCACTGAAGCTTTCTTT.

The rearrangement links TRBV7-8 to TRBJ1-1; D not resolved. The CDR3 has 14 residues. Trimming removed 1 base at V and 7 bases at J, with 13 bases between. Germline CDR1 reads SGHVS; CDR2 reads FQNEAQ. CDR3 protein: CASSLELDGYEAFF. The DNA of the CDR3 is TGTGCCAGCAGCTTAGAACTCGACGGATATGAAGCTTTCTTT.

The rearrangement joins TRBV5-1 to TRBJ2-5; 11 bases fit TRBD1. This CDR3 region has 16 residues. Per germline, CDR1 SGHRS and CDR2 YFSETQ. Trimming removed 4 bases from V and 5 bases from J; junction bases left unmatched: 10. The CDR3 region is CASSPLGQGAEETQYF. CDR3 nucleotide sequence: TGCGCCAGCAGCCCCCTAGGACAGGGGGCTGAGGAGACCCAGTACTTC. Filled out from reference TRBV5-1 and TRBJ2-5, the complete variable domain reads KAGVTQTPRYLIKTRGQQVTLSCSPISGHRSVSWYQQTPGQGLQFLFEYFSETQRNKGNFPGRFSGRQFSNSRSEMNVSTLELGDSALYLCASSPLGQGAEETQYFGPGTRLLVL.

The CDR3 protein is CASSPGLYSNQPQHF. The CDR3 nucleotides read TGTGCCAGCAGTCCAGGGCTTTATAGCAATCAGCCCCAGCATTTT. This rearrangement joins TRBV6-5 to TRBJ1-5; D is possibly TRBD1 (5 bases). Germline V gives CDR1 MNHEY, CDR2 SVGAGI. This CDR3 has 15 amino acids. Trimming left V 5 bases short and J 0 bases short, with 11 bases between.

The rearrangement joins TRBV27 to TRBJ2-7; 8 nucleotides match TRBD2. V gave up 2 bases and J gave up 0 bases; unmatched junction bases: 3. The CDR3 runs to 15 residues. Germline-derived CDR1 and CDR2 are MNHEY and SMNVEV (reference sequence). As DNA, the CDR3 is TGTGCCAGCAGTTTAGGAGGGACTAGCTCCTACGAGCAGTACTTC. Amino acids: CASSLGGTSSYEQYF.

The chain recombines TRBV19 with TRBJ1-5; tentatively, D is TRBD1 (6 bases). Trimming cost V 9 bases and J 4 bases, with 13 bases left between them. CDR1 and CDR2 from the germline V gene are LNHDA and SQIVND (reference sequence). The CDR3 is 13 amino acids. The CDR3 region is CASSQGLNQPQHF. CDR3 DNA sequence: TGTGCCAGCTCGCAGGGGCTAAATCAGCCCCAGCATTTT.

The J gene is TRBJ1-5, the V gene TRBV18; D possibly corresponds to TRBD1 (5 bases). The CDR3 runs 14 residues. V was clipped by 2 bases and J by 11 bases, with 16 bases between them. Germline-derived CDR1 and CDR2 are KGHSH and LQKENI. CDR3 loop: CASSPAGESMSQHF. The CDR3 DNA is TGTGCCAGCTCACCAGCGGGGGAATCTATGTCCCAGCATTTT.

This clone was seen once. The chain carries TRBV2 and TRBJ1-3; D is ambiguous. Trimming left V 9 bases short and J 0 bases short, with 12 bases between. The CDR3 runs to 14 residues. Germline lookup yields CDR1 SNHLY and CDR2 FYNNEI. CDR3 DNA sequence: TGTGCCAGTATCTCAGGATTCTCTGGAAACACCATATATTTT. It is translated as CASISGFSGNTIYF.

J is TRBJ2-7 and V is TRBV12-3 or TRBV12-4; the D is unclear. The V end lost 2 bases, the J end lost 4 bases, and 3 bases lay between the germline ends. CDR3 length: 11 amino acids. The CDR3 nucleotides are TGTGCCAGCAGTTTACAGTACGAGCAGTACTTC. Translating gives CASSLQYEQYF.

The gene calls are TRBV5-1 and TRBJ2-4; no clear D. There are 15 residues in the CDR3. The V and J ends lost 3 bases and 5 bases respectively, with 15 bases between them. Germline CDR1 reads SGHRS; CDR2 reads YFSETQ. The CDR3, as DNA: TGCGCCAGCAGCTCTGGCTGGGGTCTAGAAAACATTCAGTACTTC. Protein sequence: CASSSGWGLENIQYF.

This chain connects TRBV28 to TRBJ2-2; 7 nucleotides agree with TRBD1. Germline V gives CDR1 MDHEN, CDR2 SYDVKM. The CDR3 runs 15 residues. V dropped 6 bases and J dropped 3; count of bases not matched to a gene: 7. In DNA, the CDR3 is TGTGCCAGCAGGCCGGGACAGAGGTACACCGGGGAGCTGTTTTTT. Its protein product is CASRPGQRYTGELFF.

About this clone itself: This specimen includes other DNA sequences encoding the same CDR3. The chain couples TRBV6-5 to TRBJ1-1, with no clear D. V gave up 5 bases and J gave up 3 bases, with 10 bases separating them. Germline loops: CDR1 MNHEY, CDR2 SVGAGI. This CDR3 is 13 amino acids long. CDR3: CASSRIQDTEAFF. In DNA, the CDR3 is TGTGCCAGCAGTAGGATCCAGGACACTGAAGCTTTCTTT.

This clone was detected only once. This rearrangement joins TRBV3-1 (or the pseudogene TRBV3-2) to TRBJ1-2, with TRBD1 identical over 9 bases. Germline CDR1 and CDR2: LGHDT and YNNKEL (reference sequence). V dropped 4 bases and J dropped 4; count of bases not matched to a gene: 7. The length of the CDR3 is 15 residues. CDR3: CASSLTGGSPYGYTF. In nucleotides, the CDR3 is TGTGCCAGCAGCCTCACAGGGGGCTCCCCCTATGGCTACACCTTC.

V is TRBV6-5 and J is TRBJ2-7; D remains ambiguous. Germline-derived CDR1 and CDR2 are MNHEY and SVGAGI. Trimming took off 5 bases at V and 3 bases at J, with 11 bases between the two ends. There are 13 residues in the CDR3. The CDR3 region is CASSKTNNYEQYF. CDR3 nucleotides: TGTGCCAGCAGTAAAACTAATAACTACGAGCAGTACTTC.

This clone was recorded only once. V usage is TRBV7-9 and J usage is TRBJ1-2, with TRBD1 matching 10 bases. Per germline, CDR1 SEHNR and CDR2 FQNEAQ (reference sequence). This CDR3 region has 14 residues. The V gene end was trimmed by 1 base and the J gene end by 7 bases; junction bases not matched to a gene: 3. CDR3 residues: CASSLVDRGLGYTF. For the CDR3, the DNA is TGTGCCAGCAGCTTAGTTGACAGGGGGCTTGGCTACACCTTC.

The chain carries TRBV7-9 and TRBJ1-1; tentatively, D is TRBD1 (5 bases). Trimming took off 5 bases at V and 12 bases at J, with 16 bases between the two ends. CDR1 is SEHNR and CDR2 is FQNEAQ in the germline V gene (reference sequence). The CDR3 is made up of 12 amino acids. The CDR3 bases are TGTGCCAGCAGCCCCCTTGAAGGGACGACTTTCTTT. Residues: CASSPLEGTTFF.

The J gene is TRBJ1-1, the V gene TRBV11-3; perhaps TRBD1 as D (5 bases). V shed 5 bases and J shed 5 bases, with 12 bases lying between them. Germline-derived CDR1 and CDR2 are SGHNT and YENEEA. CDR3 size: 13 residues. CDR3 residues: CASSLREGTEAFF. The CDR3 DNA reads TGTGCCAGCAGCCTCAGGGAGGGGACTGAAGCTTTCTTT.

The chain has TRBV21-1 and TRBJ1-6; the table's D call, TRBD1, was not checked against the DNA. TRBV21-1 is a recognized pseudogene. The CDR3 loop spans 10 amino acids. As DNA, the CDR3 is TGTGCCATGGCTTATTCACCCCTCCACTTT. It encodes CAMAYSPLHF.